The 27 T cell receptor beta chains reported below all come from one sample, sequenced in a study of Ad26.COV2.S vaccination and SARS-CoV-2 variants. Treatment of the sample: some 19 received Ad26.COV2.S at low or high dose, single or two shots; roughly five received placebo; per-sample allocation not given. All samples were drawn on day 63, counting from the first vaccine or placebo injection. Assay used: immunoSEQ multiplex PCR; TCRdb lists only in-frame clones, some missing. This table has roughly 350,000 clones, about nine tenths appearing once. The specimen was peripheral blood, collected in a trial of Ad26.COV2.S vaccine versus placebo. These receptors were obtained from a person between 18 and 65 years old who received the Ad26.COV2.S COVID-19 vaccine or a placebo.

This chain links TRBV11-3 with TRBJ2-2; tentative D call: TRBD1 (7 bases). Per the germline V gene, CDR1 is SGHNT and CDR2 is YENEEA. This CDR3 is 19 amino acids long. V was pared by 5 bases and J by 0 bases, with 22 bases between. The CDR3 DNA reads TGTGCCAGCAGCCCGGTACCGAAACCAGGGGGGTCGAACACCGGGGAGCTGTTTTTT. As protein: CASSPVPKPGGSNTGELFF.

This sequence joins TRBV15 and TRBJ2-3; the D gene is possibly TRBD2 (6 bases). Trimming took off 5 bases at V and 1 base at J, with 13 bases between the two ends. This CDR3 is built from 15 residues. Germline loops: CDR1 LNHNV, CDR2 YYDKDF (reference sequence). The CDR3 loop is CATSSLGGGTDTQYF. The CDR3 bases are TGTGCCACCAGCTCCCTGGGCGGGGGCACAGATACGCAGTATTTT.

This clone was seen only once. Other DNA sequences of this sample code for an identical CDR3. The CDR3 spells CASSLQETQYF. The DNA for the CDR3 is TGTGCCAGCAGCCTCCAAGAGACCCAGTACTTC. The rearrangement joins TRBV5-6 to TRBJ2-5; no definite D call. The V end lost 4 bases, the J end lost 1 base, and 2 bases lay between the germline ends. The CDR3 spans 11 residues. Germline assignment: CDR1 SGHDT and CDR2 YYEEEE.

The chain combines TRBV5-1 with TRBJ2-5; D may be TRBD1 or TRBD2 (5 bases each). The CDR3 consists of 19 residues. Deletions cut 0 bases from V and 5 bases from J, with 26 bases between. From germline, CDR1 is SGHRS and CDR2 YFSETQ. The DNA for the CDR3 is TGCGCCAGCAGCTTGGGGTTGTCCGGCGCATATGGGGGTGGGGAGACCCAGTACTTC. It translates to CASSLGLSGAYGGGETQYF. Full variable domain (rest looked up from reference TRBV5-1 and TRBJ2-5): KAGVTQTPRYLIKTRGQQVTLSCSPISGHRSVSWYQQTPGQGLQFLFEYFSETQRNKGNFPGRFSGRQFSNSRSEMNVSTLELGDSALYLCASSLGLSGAYGGGETQYFGPGTRLLVL.

Remarks on this clone: This same CDR3 is encoded by further DNA sequences in the sample. This chain uses TRBV5-1 with TRBJ1-5, with TRBD1 as a possible D gene (5 bases). Trimming removed 0 bases from V and 1 base from J, with 5 bases in between. The CDR3 is 14 amino acids. The germline V gene encodes CDR1 SGHRS and CDR2 YFSETQ. The CDR3 nucleotides are TGCGCCAGCAGCTTGGGGGGGAGCAATCAGCCCCAGCATTTT. This translates into CASSLGGSNQPQHF.

This clone was counted between two and nine times. The chain links TRBV6-6 to TRBJ2-7; D is unclear. The germline V and J ends were trimmed by 7 bases and 4 bases, with 8 bases remaining between them. The CDR3 totals 11 residues. Per germline, CDR1 MNHNY and CDR2 SVGAGI (reference sequence). The CDR3 sequence is CASNLGYEQYF. CDR3 coding DNA: TGTGCCAGCAATTTGGGGTACGAGCAGTACTTC.

The V and J genes are TRBV5-5 and TRBJ2-3; TRBD2 agrees at 12 bases. CDR3 length equals 15 residues. Germline V gene lookup returns CDR1 SGHKS and CDR2 YYEKEE (reference sequence). Trimming took 6 bases from V and 6 from J; bases not matched to a gene: 8. The CDR3 is CASTPTSGGPDTQYF. The CDR3 DNA sequence: TGTGCCAGCACCCCAACTAGCGGGGGGCCGGATACGCAGTATTTT.

DNA for the CDR3: TGTGCCAGCAGCTTAGTGGGACAGGGGCATGGCTACACCTTC. It encodes CASSLVGQGHGYTF. The chain links TRBV7-2 to TRBJ1-2; 10 bases fit TRBD1. Germline CDR1 and CDR2: SGHTA and FQGNSA. This CDR3 comprises 14 residues. V shed 1 base and J 6 bases; nucleotides not matched to a gene: 2.

This sequence joins TRBV7-2 and TRBJ1-2; 7 bases are shared with TRBD1. The CDR3 length is 12 residues. V trimming: 5 bases; J trimming: 7 bases; junction bases outside the gene matches: 4. Germline assignment: CDR1 SGHTA and CDR2 FQGNSA. The CDR3 DNA reads as TGTGCCAGCAGCCCCCGGGACAGTGGCTACACCTTC. This gives the protein CASSPRDSGYTF.

The chain couples TRBV20-1 to TRBJ1-2; the match to TRBD1 covers 12 bases. The junction had 7 bases not matched to a gene; V was cut back by 3 bases and J by 8 bases. CDR1 is DFQATT, CDR2 SNEGSKA, per germline (reference sequence). This CDR3 is 14 amino acids long. CDR3 DNA sequence: TGCAGTGCTAGTCCTGGGACAGGGGGCGCAGGCTACACCTTC. This gives the protein CSASPGTGGAGYTF.

The chain uses TRBV6-1 and TRBJ2-3; D gene unclear. The germline V gene encodes CDR1 MNHNS and CDR2 SASEGT. Between the trimmed V and J ends, which lost 3 bases and 0 bases, there was a span of 19 bases. The CDR3 runs to 18 residues. The CDR3, as DNA: TGTGCCAGCAGTGATCCCGTGGGGTCTTACTCTAGCACAGATACGCAGTATTTT. Translated: CASSDPVGSYSSTDTQYF.

This clone showed up just a few times. The genes are TRBV7-8 and TRBJ2-7, with D possibly called TRBD1 or TRBD2 (5 bases each). CDR1 is SGHVS, CDR2 FQNEAQ, per germline. Trimming took 7 bases from V and 0 from J, leaving 13 bases between them. CDR3 length equals 14 residues. The CDR3 protein is CASTRGVPSYEQYF. The CDR3 DNA sequence: TGTGCCAGCACCCGAGGGGTCCCCTCCTACGAGCAGTACTTC.

The chain carries TRBV15 and TRBJ1-1; possibly TRBD1 for D (5 bases). This CDR3 is 15 amino acids long. V was clipped by 0 bases and J by 4 bases, with 12 bases between them. CDR1 is LNHNV and CDR2 is YYDKDF in the germline V gene (reference sequence). The CDR3 bases are TGTGCCACCAGCAGAGAGACGGCGAGGGGCACTGAAGCTTTCTTT. Its protein is CATSRETARGTEAFF. Together with reference TRBV15 and TRBJ1-1, the CDR3 gives the full variable domain: DAMVIQNPRYQVTQFGKPVTLSCSQTLNHNVMYWYQQKSSQAPKLLFHYYDKDFNNEADTPDNFQSRRPNTSFCFLDIRSPGLGDTAMYLCATSRETARGTEAFFGQGTRLTVV.

This rearrangement joins TRBV4-2 to TRBJ2-7; the match to TRBD1 covers 7 bases. The CDR3 extends over 16 amino acids. The ends lost 4 bases at V and 2 bases at J; junction bases unmatched: 11. Germline values: CDR1 LGHNA, CDR2 YNFKEQ. CDR3 region: CASSRTPTDRPYEQYF. Written as DNA, the CDR3 is TGTGCCAGCAGCCGTACTCCTACGGACAGGCCCTACGAGCAGTACTTC.

The chain has TRBV7-9 and TRBJ2-2; maybe TRBD1 (6 bases). The CDR3 totals 18 residues. The V gene lost 4 bases and the J gene lost 1 base, with 19 bases spanning the gap. The germline V gene encodes CDR1 SEHNR and CDR2 FQNEAQ (reference sequence). CDR3 DNA: TGTGCCAGCAGCTCCGCCCCCCTGGGACAAGTGAACACCGGGGAGCTGTTTTTT. Translation gives CASSSAPLGQVNTGELFF.

This clone was detected only a few times. V is TRBV18 and J is TRBJ1-2, with D possibly matching TRBD1 (5 bases). The germline V gene has CDR1 KGHSH and CDR2 LQKENI. V was cut by 3 bases and J by 4 bases, with 12 bases left in between. The CDR3 is made up of 14 amino acids. DNA for the CDR3: TGTGCCAGCTCACCCGGGACGGGGCCCTATGGCTACACCTTC. Translated: CASSPGTGPYGYTF.

The chain recombines TRBV27 with TRBJ1-6, with unresolved D. Looked up from germline, CDR1 is MNHEY and CDR2 is SMNVEV (reference sequence). With 1 base removed from V and 9 bases from J, the gap between germline ends came to 10 bases. The CDR3 is made up of 14 amino acids. The CDR3 region has the DNA TGTGCCAGCAGTTTATGGTGGAGAGGTTCACCCCTCCACTTT. It codes for CASSLWWRGSPLHF.

J is TRBJ1-1 and V is TRBV5-1; a weak D match, TRBD1 (5 bases). V was clipped by 0 bases and J by 3 bases, with 9 bases between them. Germline assignment: CDR1 SGHRS and CDR2 YFSETQ. This CDR3 contains 14 residues. The CDR3 reads CASSLGGAYTEAFF. CDR3 sequence (DNA): TGCGCCAGCAGCTTGGGAGGGGCGTACACTGAAGCTTTCTTT.

At least ten counts were recorded for this clone. This sequence joins TRBV9 and TRBJ1-2; 7 nucleotides align to TRBD1. The length of the CDR3 is 16 residues. V lost 3 bases, J lost 4 bases, and 12 bases stayed unmatched. CDR1 SGDLS and CDR2 YYNGEE come from the germline V gene. The CDR3 coding sequence is TGTGCCAGCAGCGCCTCGACAGGGCGAATAGGCTATGGCTACACCTTC. Its translation is CASSASTGRIGYGYTF. The whole variable domain, remainder taken from reference TRBV9 and TRBJ1-2, is DSGVTQTPKHLITATGQRVTLRCSPRSGDLSVYWYQQSLDQGLQFLIQYYNGEERAKGNILERFSAQQFPDLHSELNLSSLELGDSALYFCASSASTGRIGYGYTFGSGTRLTVV.

The chain joins TRBV19 to TRBJ2-3, with TRBD1 matching 8 bases. CDR1 and CDR2 (germline): LNHDA, SQIVND (reference sequence). The CDR3 consists of 14 residues. The V segment lost 6 bases and the J segment 3 bases; nucleotides outside the gene matches: 5. The CDR3, as DNA: TGTGCCAGTAGCCCAGGGGGCGGGACAGATACGCAGTATTTT. Translating it yields CASSPGGGTDTQYF.

The chain recombines TRBV19 with TRBJ2-1, with TRBD2 identical over 10 bases. The CDR3 sequence is 16 residues long. The V and J ends lost 6 bases and 4 bases, in that order; junction bases with no gene match: 9. The germline V gene encodes CDR1 LNHDA and CDR2 SQIVND (reference sequence). For the CDR3, the DNA is TGTGCCAGTAGCACCTCGACTAGCGGGTGGTACAATGAGCAGTTCTTC. It is translated as CASSTSTSGWYNEQFF.

The chain carries TRBV3-1 (or the pseudogene TRBV3-2) and TRBJ2-3; 7 bases line up with TRBD1. The CDR3 length is 15 residues. V was pared by 6 bases and J by 0 bases, with 6 bases of the junction left unmatched. From germline, CDR1 is LGHDT and CDR2 YNNKEL (reference sequence). CDR3 region: CASRRTGLSTDTQYF. CDR3 DNA sequence: TGTGCCAGCAGGAGGACAGGACTTAGCACAGATACGCAGTATTTT.

The chain links TRBV2 to TRBJ1-2; 7 positions match TRBD1. V lost 1 base and J lost 10; bases outside the gene matches: 18. Germline V gene lookup returns CDR1 SNHLY and CDR2 FYNNEI. This CDR3 contains 17 residues. The CDR3 sequence: CASSEVLPGQSFTAYTF. The CDR3 DNA follows: TGTGCCAGCAGTGAAGTTCTCCCGGGACAGAGTTTCACAGCCTACACCTTC. The full variable domain, its missing parts supplied by reference TRBV2 and TRBJ1-2, is EPEVTQTPSHQVTQMGQEVILRCVPISNHLYFYWYRQILGQKVEFLVSFYNNEISEKSEIFDDQFSVERPDGSNFTLKIRSTKLEDSAMYFCASSEVLPGQSFTAYTFGSGTRLTVV.

The chain couples TRBV25-1 to TRBJ2-7; D gene uncertain. The CDR3 totals 13 residues. Germline lookup yields CDR1 MGHDK and CDR2 SYGVNS. The germline V and J ends were trimmed by 3 bases and 2 bases, with 8 bases remaining between them. DNA of the CDR3: TGTGCCAGCAGTGAGACCGGCACCTACGAGCAGTACTTC. Amino acids: CASSETGTYEQYF.

CDR3 sequence: CASGKTNSGANVLTF. CDR3 nucleotides: TGTGCCAGCGGTAAAACCAACTCTGGGGCCAACGTCCTGACTTTC. The rearrangement uses TRBV7-9 and TRBJ2-6, with D unclear. The germline V and J ends were trimmed by 8 bases and 0 bases, with 11 bases remaining between them. This CDR3 spans 15 amino acids. Germline-derived CDR1 and CDR2 are SEHNR and FQNEAQ (reference sequence).

This chain uses TRBV6-5 with TRBJ2-7; 7 bases are a match to TRBD1. The CDR3 spans 14 residues. V lost 6 bases to trimming and J lost 2 bases; unmatched junction nucleotides: 7. The V gene's germline CDR1 is MNHEY and CDR2 SVGAGI. CDR3 sequence: CASRRDRTTYEQYF. The CDR3 nucleotides are TGTGCCAGCAGAAGGGACAGAACGACCTACGAGCAGTACTTC.

CDR3 coding DNA: TGTGCCTGGAGTGTACTGGGGGGAGGTAGCACAGATACGCAGTATTTT. Translated: CAWSVLGGGSTDTQYF. The chain employs TRBV30 and TRBJ2-3; D might be TRBD2 (6 bases). CDR1 is GTSNPN, CDR2 SVGIG, per germline (reference sequence). The CDR3 is 16 residues long. V lost 0 bases and J 0 bases, leaving 13 bases between the germline ends.